This TCR beta chain is drawn from a study of blood T cell repertoires in COVID-19. The CDR3 is made up of 16 amino acids. J lost 7 bases, V lost 0 bases, and 9 bases had no gene match. Germline loops: CDR1 SGHNT, CDR2 YYREEE (reference sequence). Original analysis: Amplification of reference gene primers provided the estimated nucleated cell counts. This table comes from immunoSEQ multiplex PCR, and its TCRdb copy is limited to in-frame clones, with some not included. V and J calls and clone size are copied from that table; D and trimming were computed from the DNA. The table has around 200,000 clones, about 90% seen once.

Sequencing was carried out using peripheral blood. The chain links TRBV5-4 to TRBJ2-1; TRBD2 matches at 8 bases. This TCR derives from a man aged 18 to 29 with active or convalescent COVID-19. CDR3 sequence (DNA): TGTGCCAGCAGCTTGGTGCGGGGGGCTCTAAGAAATGAGCAGTTCTTC. Translating it yields CASSLVRGALRNEQFF.